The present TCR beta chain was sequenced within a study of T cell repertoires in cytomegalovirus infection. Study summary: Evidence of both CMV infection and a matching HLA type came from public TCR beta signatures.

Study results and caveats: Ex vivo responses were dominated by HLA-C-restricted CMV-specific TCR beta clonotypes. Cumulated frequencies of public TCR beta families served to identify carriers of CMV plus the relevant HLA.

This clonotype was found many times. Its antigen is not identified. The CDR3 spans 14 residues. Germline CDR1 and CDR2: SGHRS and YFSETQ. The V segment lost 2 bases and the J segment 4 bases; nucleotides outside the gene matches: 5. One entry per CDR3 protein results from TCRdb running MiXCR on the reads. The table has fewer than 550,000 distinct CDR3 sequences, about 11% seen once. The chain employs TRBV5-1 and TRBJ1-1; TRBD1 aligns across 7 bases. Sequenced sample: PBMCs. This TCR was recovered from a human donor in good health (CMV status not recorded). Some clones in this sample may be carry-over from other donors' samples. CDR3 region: CASSFGQASTEAFF. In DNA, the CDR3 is TGCGCCAGCAGCTTCGGACAGGCGAGCACTGAAGCTTTCTTT.